The 32 T cell receptor beta chains below all came from one sample that was sequenced in a study of identical twins. One entry per CDR3 protein, called by TCRdb with MiXCR from the 5' RACE reads. The repertoire holds about 240,000 distinct CDR3 sequences, with roughly a tenth as singletons. Sample: memory T cells sorted from blood. The source is a man aged 50-60 years in good health.

This clonotype was seen a handful of times. The chain uses TRBV20-1 and TRBJ2-5; 10 positions agree with TRBD1. CDR1 is DFQATT, CDR2 SNEGSKA, per germline (reference sequence). The CDR3 runs to 13 residues. V shed 7 bases and J 5 bases; nucleotides not matched to a gene: 7. The CDR3 DNA is TGCAGTGGTTGGGACAGGGGATCGGAGACCCAGTACTTC. It yields the protein CSGWDRGSETQYF.

This clonotype was seen a handful of times. The V gene is TRBV5-5, the J gene TRBJ2-3; D is perhaps TRBD2 (6 bases). Per the germline V gene, CDR1 is SGHKS and CDR2 is YYEKEE (reference sequence). Trimming left V 4 bases short and J 0 bases short, with 15 bases between. The CDR3 contains 16 residues. This CDR3 reads CASSLPLSGSTDTQYF. The CDR3 nucleotides read TGTGCCAGCAGCCTACCCCTGAGCGGGAGCACAGATACGCAGTATTTT.

This clonotype was found many times. The CDR3 protein is CASSFTGGTLETQYF. DNA for the CDR3: TGTGCCAGCAGCTTTACAGGGGGCACATTAGAGACCCAGTACTTC. The rearrangement uses TRBV11-1 and TRBJ2-5, with TRBD1 matching 9 bases. Germline CDR1 reads SGHAT; CDR2 reads FQDESV (reference sequence). The CDR3 length is 15 residues. V lost 3 bases, J lost 4 bases, and 6 bases stayed unmatched.

This clonotype was seen many times. The rearrangement joins TRBV12-3 or TRBV12-4 to TRBJ1-3; weak D call: TRBD1 (5 bases). The CDR3 is 14 amino acids. Deletions cut 6 bases from V and 3 bases from J, with 12 bases between. The CDR3 is CASRPGTDGNTIYF. The CDR3 DNA follows: TGTGCCAGCAGGCCCGGGACGGATGGAAACACCATATATTTT.

The rearrangement uses TRBV2 and TRBJ2-5, with 10 nucleotides matching TRBD1. The germline V gene encodes CDR1 SNHLY and CDR2 FYNNEI. The V and J ends lost 5 bases and 5 bases, in that order; junction bases with no gene match: 14. This CDR3 contains 17 residues. CDR3: CASSSLFDRGQGETQYF. DNA for the CDR3: TGTGCCAGCAGTAGTCTGTTCGACAGGGGGCAGGGGGAGACCCAGTACTTC.

This clonotype was observed at least ten times. The chain combines TRBV5-1 with TRBJ2-7; 7 bases agree with TRBD1. CDR1 and CDR2 from the germline V gene are SGHRS and YFSETQ. This CDR3 is 15 amino acids long. The V segment lost 4 bases and the J segment 7 bases; nucleotides outside the gene matches: 14. The DNA for the CDR3 is TGCGCCAGCAGCAAATTGACAGGGCCGCAGGGTGAGCAGTACTTC. Translation: CASSKLTGPQGEQYF.

V gene TRBV11-2 combines with J gene TRBJ2-3; 10 nucleotides agree with TRBD1. Trimming took 5 bases from V and 2 from J; bases not matched to a gene: 13. The CDR3 has 18 amino acids. Germline assignment: CDR1 SGHAT and CDR2 FQNNGV. DNA for the CDR3: TGTGCCAGCAGCCCCCGGATTTTGGGACAGGGGAACACAGATACGCAGTATTTT. This encodes CASSPRILGQGNTDTQYF.

This clonotype was seen at least ten times. V usage is TRBV20-1 and J usage is TRBJ2-1; weak D call: TRBD2 (6 bases). From germline, CDR1 is DFQATT and CDR2 SNEGSKA (reference sequence). Trimming shortened V by 6 bases and J by 2 bases, and 20 bases separated the two germline ends. CDR3 length: 16 amino acids. CDR3 coding DNA: TGCAGTGCCTCAGATCCGGCGGGACTCACCTACAATGAGCAGTTCTTC. It specifies CSASDPAGLTYNEQFF.

This clonotype was recorded at least ten times. The chain employs TRBV5-5 and TRBJ2-2; D uncertain. V dropped 1 base and J dropped 0 bases, with 10 bases sitting between them. The CDR3 loop spans 16 amino acids. CDR1 is SGHKS and CDR2 is YYEKEE in the germline V gene (reference sequence). DNA of the CDR3: TGTGCCAGCAGCTTGTTCGGAACCGCGAACACCGGGGAGCTGTTTTTT. It specifies CASSLFGTANTGELFF.

V usage is TRBV6-2 or TRBV6-3 and J usage is TRBJ2-1; perhaps TRBD1 as D (6 bases). The CDR3 length is 17 residues. V lost 6 bases and J 2 bases, leaving 20 bases between the germline ends. Germline CDR1 and CDR2: MNHEY and SVGEGT. This chain's CDR3 is CASSLGGGQGTYNEQFF. CDR3 nucleotides: TGTGCCAGCAGCCTAGGGGGTGGGCAGGGGACCTACAATGAGCAGTTCTTC.

In this sample, this clonotype turned up a few times. The chain recombines TRBV11-2 with TRBJ2-5; 10 positions agree with TRBD1. CDR3 length: 14 amino acids. CDR1 is SGHAT and CDR2 is FQNNGV in the germline V gene. J gave up 1 base and V 5 bases, and 1 base lay outside the gene matches. The CDR3 sequence is CASSRTGGQETQYF. The CDR3 DNA sequence: TGTGCCAGCAGCCGGACAGGGGGCCAAGAGACCCAGTACTTC.

In this sample, this clonotype turned up a few times. The chain joins TRBV20-1 to TRBJ2-1, with 13 bases that match TRBD2. The CDR3 extends over 17 amino acids. Germline V gene lookup returns CDR1 DFQATT and CDR2 SNEGSKA (reference sequence). The V and J ends lost 1 base and 4 bases, in that order; junction bases with no gene match: 7. This chain's CDR3 is CSARGVTSGRTYNEQFF. In DNA form, the CDR3 reads TGCAGTGCTAGAGGGGTGACTAGCGGGAGGACATACAATGAGCAGTTCTTC.

The chain links TRBV7-8 to TRBJ2-1, with a possible D match to TRBD2 (6 bases). The length of the CDR3 is 16 residues. CDR1 is SGHVS, CDR2 FQNEAQ, per germline. The V end lost 3 bases, the J end lost 4 bases, and 16 bases lay between the germline ends. The CDR3 loop reads CASSLSLTGTYNEQFF. Written as DNA, the CDR3 is TGTGCCAGCAGCTTGTCATTAACCGGGACTTACAATGAGCAGTTCTTC. The full variable domain, completed using reference TRBV7-8 and TRBJ2-1, is GAGVSQSPRYKVAKRGQDVALRCDPISGHVSLFWYQQALGQGPEFLTYFQNEAQLDKSGLPSDRFFAERPEGSVSTLKIQRTQQEDSAVYLCASSLSLTGTYNEQFFGPGTRLTVL.

This clonotype was picked up many times. V gene TRBV5-6 combines with J gene TRBJ1-2; 7 bases are shared with TRBD1. With V trimmed by 3 bases and J by 6 bases, 8 bases remained unmatched. The CDR3 spans 14 residues. Germline V lookup: CDR1 SGHDT, CDR2 YYEEEE. CDR3: CASSSLDREHGYTF. In DNA, the CDR3 is TGTGCCAGCAGCTCGTTAGACAGGGAACATGGCTACACCTTC.

This clonotype turned up a few times. The chain couples TRBV5-1 to TRBJ1-1, with 9 bases aligning to TRBD1. Germline CDR1 is SGHRS and CDR2 is YFSETQ. The CDR3 contains 15 residues. Germline trimming cut 4 bases from V and 3 bases from J; bases unmatched to any gene: 7. Written as DNA, the CDR3 is TGCGCCAGCAGCCCAGGGACAGGGATGGACACTGAAGCTTTCTTT. Protein sequence: CASSPGTGMDTEAFF.

This clonotype was counted at least ten times. The chain carries TRBV7-2 and TRBJ1-1; D perhaps matches TRBD1 (5 bases). CDR1 and CDR2 (germline): SGHTA, FQGNSA. The CDR3 loop spans 14 amino acids. With 5 bases removed from V and 5 bases from J, the gap between germline ends came to 15 bases. The CDR3 spells CASSRTGGRTEAFF. In DNA form, the CDR3 reads TGTGCCAGCAGCCGTACCGGGGGACGGACTGAAGCTTTCTTT.

The chain carries TRBV23-1 and TRBJ1-5; possibly TRBD1 for D (5 bases). TRBV23-1 is designated an ORF whose function remains uncertain. V gave up 4 bases and J gave up 0 bases, with 16 bases separating them. CDR3 size: 17 residues. The CDR3 sequence: CASSPQGRGYSNQPQHF. The CDR3 DNA reads as TGCGCCAGCAGTCCCCAGGGACGGGGTTATAGCAATCAGCCCCAGCATTTT.

Worth noting for this clonotype: Since no conserved phenylalanine or tryptophan closes the CDR3, a read error is the likely cause. This chain links TRBV6-2 or TRBV6-3 with TRBJ1-2, with D maybe TRBD1 (5 bases). CDR1 and CDR2 (germline): MNHEY, SVGEGT. CDR3 length equals 14 residues. Trimming stripped 6 bases from V and 4 bases from J, with 15 bases between. Here the CDR3 reads CASSRQTHFYGYTS. The CDR3 nucleotides read TGTGCCAGCAGCAGACAGACCCATTTCTATGGCTACACCTCC.

The sample holds a few counts of this clonotype. V usage is TRBV20-1 and J usage is TRBJ2-1; 7 nucleotides agree with TRBD2. This CDR3 spans 15 amino acids. The trim removed 4 bases at V and 5 bases at J, leaving 11 bases unmatched. Germline V lookup: CDR1 DFQATT, CDR2 SNEGSKA (reference sequence). CDR3 protein: CSATELAQSHNEQFF. In DNA form, the CDR3 reads TGCAGTGCTACAGAACTAGCGCAATCCCACAATGAGCAGTTCTTC.

This clonotype showed up just a few times. The chain uses TRBV6-1 and TRBJ1-4; D is unclear. The CDR3 consists of 12 residues. Germline V gene lookup returns CDR1 MNHNS and CDR2 SASEGT. V was cut by 6 bases and J by 1 base, with 3 bases left in between. For the CDR3, the DNA is TGTGCCAGCAGGATAACTAATGAAAAACTGTTTTTT. This codes for CASRITNEKLFF.

The table lists this clonotype with many counts. V and J are TRBV29-1 and TRBJ1-1; D unresolved. The CDR3 length is 12 residues. CDR1 and CDR2 from the germline V gene are SQVTM and ANQGSEA. The germline V and J ends were trimmed by 5 bases and 1 base, with 8 bases remaining between them. The CDR3 protein is CSVKRANTEAFF. CDR3 bases: TGCAGCGTTAAACGGGCGAACACTGAAGCTTTCTTT.

The table lists this clonotype with many counts. The rearrangement joins TRBV15 to TRBJ2-2, with 11 bases aligning to TRBD2. CDR3 length equals 19 residues. V lost 3 bases, J lost 0 bases, and 9 bases stayed unmatched. Germline V gives CDR1 LNHNV, CDR2 YYDKDF (reference sequence). CDR3 bases: TGTGCCACCAGCAGGATCTCTAGCGGGGGGATCGCGAACACCGGGGAGCTGTTTTTT. As protein: CATSRISSGGIANTGELFF. The full variable domain, its missing parts supplied by reference TRBV15 and TRBJ2-2, is DAMVIQNPRYQVTQFGKPVTLSCSQTLNHNVMYWYQQKSSQAPKLLFHYYDKDFNNEADTPDNFQSRRPNTSFCFLDIRSPGLGDTAMYLCATSRISSGGIANTGELFFGEGSRLTVL.

CDR3 DNA: TGTGCCAGCAGCCAATGGGACAGGAGGATGACTGAAGCTTTCTTT. Protein sequence: CASSQWDRRMTEAFF. The chain is built from TRBV5-4 and TRBJ1-1; TRBD1 agrees at 8 bases. The trim removed 4 bases at V and 5 bases at J, leaving 10 bases unmatched. This CDR3 has 15 residues. From germline, CDR1 is SGHNT and CDR2 YYREEE (reference sequence).

The genes are TRBV20-1 and TRBJ2-3; tentative D call: TRBD2 (6 bases). V shed 6 bases and J shed 0 bases, with 16 bases lying between them. Germline V CDR1 and CDR2: DFQATT, SNEGSKA (reference sequence). This CDR3 contains 15 residues. As DNA, the CDR3 is TGCAGTGCCCAGAAACGGGAGTCTAGCACAGATACGCAGTATTTT. Translating it yields CSAQKRESSTDTQYF.

V is TRBV28 and J is TRBJ2-3; maybe TRBD2 (5 bases). CDR3 length equals 16 residues. V gave up 7 bases and J gave up 1 base, with 18 bases separating them. Germline assignment: CDR1 MDHEN and CDR2 SYDVKM. The DNA for the CDR3 is TGTGCCAGCACCCTACCCCCCGGGATCCGCACAGATACGCAGTATTTT. Protein: CASTLPPGIRTDTQYF.

V gene TRBV2 combines with J gene TRBJ2-3; a possible D gene is TRBD2 (5 bases). V was shortened by 8 bases and J by 2 bases, with 11 bases between the two germline ends. The germline gives CDR1 SNHLY, CDR2 FYNNEI. CDR3 size: 13 residues. Here the CDR3 reads CASLRDITDTQYF. CDR3 nucleotides: TGTGCCAGCTTACGGGATATCACAGATACGCAGTATTTT.

This clonotype was seen more than once but under ten times. The CDR3 protein is CSASPVAGPGNTIYF. Here the CDR3 DNA reads TGCAGTGCATCACCCGTGGCAGGCCCAGGAAACACCATATATTTT. This chain joins TRBV20-1 and TRBJ1-3; D unclear. The CDR3 has 15 residues. V was cut by 6 bases and J by 4 bases, with 19 bases left in between. Germline V gene sequence: CDR1 DFQATT, CDR2 SNEGSKA (reference sequence).

The table lists this clonotype with many counts. The chain couples TRBV6-5 to TRBJ2-7, with 10 bases matching TRBD1. Germline V gene sequence: CDR1 MNHEY, CDR2 SVGAGI. This CDR3 contains 14 residues. The ends lost 0 bases at V and 7 bases at J; junction bases unmatched: 3. The CDR3 DNA follows: TGTGCCAGCAGTTACTCCGGGACAGGGGTTGAGCAGTACTTC. Translated: CASSYSGTGVEQYF.

The chain joins TRBV7-2 to TRBJ2-5; D is unclear. Between the trimmed V and J ends, which lost 3 bases and 4 bases, there was a span of 9 bases. Germline CDR1 SGHTA, CDR2 FQGNSA. The CDR3 spans 13 residues. CDR3 in DNA: TGTGCCAGCAGCTTGTTGGGTACAGAGACCCAGTACTTC. As protein: CASSLLGTETQYF.

V is TRBV7-9 and J is TRBJ2-3; TRBD1 matches 9 bases. The V gene's germline CDR1 is SEHNR and CDR2 FQNEAQ (reference sequence). This CDR3 contains 14 residues. V dropped 8 bases and J dropped 3; count of bases not matched to a gene: 6. Here the CDR3 DNA reads TGTGCCAGCGTCACGGGGACAGGGACAGATACGCAGTATTTT. This translates into CASVTGTGTDTQYF.

This clonotype was counted many times. The rearrangement links TRBV5-6 to TRBJ2-5; D unclear. CDR1 is SGHDT and CDR2 is YYEEEE in the germline V gene. CDR3 length: 15 residues. Trimming left V 4 bases short and J 1 base short, with 14 bases between. CDR3 in DNA: TGTGCCAGCAGCCTCGAATCCTCGCTCCAAGAGACCCAGTACTTC. Its translation: CASSLESSLQETQYF.

This clonotype showed up just a few times. The chain combines TRBV4-2 with TRBJ2-5; TRBD2 is a possible D gene (7 bases). From germline, CDR1 is LGHNA and CDR2 YNFKEQ. Trimming took 8 bases from V and 5 from J, leaving 18 bases between them. CDR3 length equals 14 residues. CDR3 loop: CASGQTGGAETQYF. In DNA form, the CDR3 reads TGTGCCAGCGGACAGACGGGGGGCGCGGAGACCCAGTACTTC.